The 5 T cell receptor beta chains reported below all come from one sample, sequenced in a study of long-term antiretroviral therapy in people with HIV. The assay, immunoSEQ v3.0, was run at survey level. Generated by immunoSEQ multiplex PCR, the TCRdb table keeps only in-frame clones and is missing some. The top ten hold approximately 17% of the sample, which has 7,500 to 10,000 clones, around four fifths seen once. The sample consisted of unsorted PBMCs, taken 0.7 years after starting antiretroviral therapy. The receptors originated from a man aged 40-49 years with HIV.

The rearrangement joins TRBV15 to TRBJ2-1; either TRBD1 or TRBD2 may fit D (5 bases each). The CDR3 loop spans 13 amino acids. Germline CDR1 reads LNHNV; CDR2 reads YYDKDF (reference sequence). Trimming left V 3 bases short and J 3 bases short, with 6 bases between. The CDR3 region is CATSRGDYNEQFF. DNA of the CDR3: TGTGCCACCAGCAGGGGGGACTACAATGAGCAGTTCTTC. The full variable domain, rest sourced from reference TRBV15 and TRBJ2-1, is DAMVIQNPRYQVTQFGKPVTLSCSQTLNHNVMYWYQQKSSQAPKLLFHYYDKDFNNEADTPDNFQSRRPNTSFCFLDIRSPGLGDTAMYLCATSRGDYNEQFFGPGTRLTVL.

The chain combines TRBV11-3 with TRBJ2-2; tentatively, D is TRBD1 or TRBD2 (5 bases each). This CDR3 has 16 amino acids. The germline V gene has CDR1 SGHNT and CDR2 YENEEA. V was pared by 2 bases and J by 3 bases, with 13 bases between. CDR3 sequence (DNA): TGTGCCAGCAGCTTAATTTCCGGGACGGACACCGGGGAGCTGTTTTTT. This translates into CASSLISGTDTGELFF.

The rearrangement uses TRBV30 and TRBJ2-5; the D gene is possibly TRBD2 (6 bases). The CDR3 has 16 residues. Trimming removed 0 bases from V and 4 bases from J, with 18 bases in between. The germline CDR1 and CDR2 sequences are GTSNPN and SVGIG (reference sequence). The CDR3 is CAWSVQRLQEGETQYF. In DNA form, the CDR3 reads TGTGCCTGGAGTGTACAGCGGCTACAGGAGGGAGAGACCCAGTACTTC. Full variable domain (outside the CDR3, taken from reference TRBV30 and TRBJ2-5): SQTIHQWPATLVQPVGSPLSLECTVEGTSNPNLYWYRQAAGRGLQLLFYSVGIGQISSEVPQNLSASRPQDRQFILSSKKLLLSDSGFYLCAWSVQRLQEGETQYFGPGTRLLVL.

There are a few counts of this clone. At the DNA level, this CDR3 is encoded by other sequences in the same sample as well. The rearrangement links TRBV27 to TRBJ2-1, with TRBD2 identical over 10 bases. This CDR3 is 15 amino acids long. Germline CDR1 MNHEY, CDR2 SMNVEV (reference sequence). Germline trimming cut 4 bases from V and 4 bases from J; bases unmatched to any gene: 4. For the CDR3, the DNA is TGTGCCAGCAGTTATCCTAGCGGGAGATACAATGAGCAGTTCTTC. Translating it yields CASSYPSGRYNEQFF.

This chain uses TRBV5-1 with TRBJ2-7; D is unresolved. V was clipped by 0 bases and J by 2 bases, with 9 bases between them. Germline loops: CDR1 SGHRS, CDR2 YFSETQ. The CDR3 totals 14 residues. The CDR3 region is CASSLDAVAYEQYF. Written as DNA, the CDR3 is TGCGCCAGCAGCTTGGATGCGGTCGCCTACGAGCAGTACTTC.